The 31 T cell receptor beta chains below come from one sample, sequenced in a study of tumor and adjacent non-tumor tissue in lung cancer (dated by TCRdb to between 2017 and 2018). RNA was extracted from bulk unsorted tissue and checked for quality with a NanoDrop ND-1000 and an Agilent 2100. Library generation was performed with multiplex PCR. The sequencer was an Illumina HiSeq 2500. TCRbeta libraries were constructed through three rounds of nested PCR with primers (Table S4) according to protocols modified from ARM-PCR. TCRdb took the public reads, trimmed them with fastp at Q25, ran MiXCR for clone calling and kept in-frame beta chains. When rows share a CDR3 protein, they turn into one entry using the most common DNA and genes. The sample has 200,000 to 250,000 distinct CDR3 sequences on record, 71% of them singletons. About 23% of the sample is held by the ten biggest clonotypes. The sample taken for sequencing was lung tumor tissue. These receptors all come from a man aged 55 to 70 with non-small cell lung cancer.

Regarding this clonotype: An end of the junction does not agree with germline; a read error may underlie this. This chain joins TRBV28 and TRBJ2-5; D perhaps matches TRBD2 (6 bases). This CDR3 is 14 amino acids long. CDR1 is MDHEN and CDR2 is SYDVKM in the germline V gene. CDR3 coding DNA: TGTGCCAGCAATGGGGGAGGTCCACAAGAGACCCATTACTTC. Translating it yields CASNGGGPQETHYF. Full variable domain (outside the CDR3, taken from reference TRBV28 and TRBJ2-5): DVKVTQSSRYLVKRTGEKVFLECVQDMDHENMFWYRQDPGLGLRLIYFSYDVKMKEKGDIPEGYSVSREKKERFSLILESASTNQTSMYLCASNGGGPQETHYFGPGTRLLVL.

This clonotype was seen a few times. CDR3 sequence reads: CASTRWVTYEQYF. CDR3 DNA sequence: TGTGCCAGCACTCGTTGGGTGACCTACGAGCAGTACTTC. The chain combines TRBV6-5 with TRBJ2-7; D gene unclear. V lost 7 bases, J lost 2 bases, and 12 bases lay in between. The CDR3 has 13 amino acids. Germline lookup yields CDR1 MNHEY and CDR2 SVGAGI.

Of note for this clonotype: The missing conserved phenylalanine or tryptophan at the end of this CDR3 makes a read error likely. No DNA is shown, since the ends of the CDR3 on it are uncertain; the CDR3 is the one TCRdb lists. J is TRBJ1-1 and V is TRBV29-1. The germline V gene has CDR1 SQVTM and CDR2 ANQGSEA. The CDR3 comprises 13 residues, both ends counted. Here the CDR3 reads CSVGGVAMNEVFL.

For this clonotype: This may be a read error, as it is one base from a much larger clone. The genes are TRBV20-1 and TRBJ2-5, with D unresolved. Germline V gene data show CDR1 as DFQATT and CDR2 as SNEGSKA (reference sequence). There are 13 residues in the CDR3. The CDR3 DNA is TGCAGTGCTAGAGTGGTCTCGCAGGCGACCCACTACTTC. Translated: CSARVVSQATHYF.

Concerning this clonotype: Sequence at one end of the junction differs from germline and may be a read error. This sequence joins TRBV7-8 and TRBJ2-1; D unclear. CDR3 length: 13 amino acids. Per germline, CDR1 SGHVS and CDR2 FQNEAQ. The CDR3 nucleotides read TGTGCCAGCAGGTTAGAGGCAGCCCGGGTGCAGTTCTTC. This gives the protein CASRLEAARVQFF.

The V call is TRBV10-1, the J call TRBJ2-2; a weak D match, TRBD1 (5 bases). In germline, CDR1 is WNHNN, CDR2 SYGVQD (reference sequence). V was pared by 11 bases and J by 0 bases, with 13 bases between. The CDR3 is 14 amino acids. The CDR3 spells CAASRQSNTGELFF. DNA for the CDR3: TGCGCCGCCAGTAGACAGTCGAACACCGGGGAGCTGTTTTTT.

On this clonotype: At one end the junction does not follow the germline gene, possibly because of a read error. The V call is TRBV5-4, the J call TRBJ1-2; D is possibly TRBD1 (6 bases). Per the germline V gene, CDR1 is SGHNT and CDR2 is YYREEE (reference sequence). The CDR3 covers 13 residues. CDR3 amino acids: CASSPGTSNGYTF. The CDR3 coding sequence is TGTGCTAGCAGCCCCGGGACATCTAATGGCTACACCTTC.

This clonotype was seen more than once but under ten times. V is TRBV20-1 and J is TRBJ2-2, with D maybe TRBD2 (7 bases). Germline lookup yields CDR1 DFQATT and CDR2 SNEGSKA (reference sequence). Trimming pared 0 bases from V and 1 base from J, leaving 18 bases between. This CDR3 is 18 amino acids long. The CDR3 spells CSARDLRRGAVNTGELFF. CDR3 nucleotides: TGCAGTGCTAGAGATCTTCGTCGGGGGGCAGTGAACACCGGGGAGCTGTTTTTT.

This chain links TRBV11-2 with TRBJ2-5; D is undetermined. Germline V gene lookup returns CDR1 SGHAT and CDR2 FQNNGV. Between the trimmed V and J ends, which lost 4 bases and 8 bases, there was a span of 14 bases. The CDR3 extends over 13 amino acids. In nucleotides, the CDR3 is TGTGCCAGCAGCTCGGAACTTATGGAAACCCAGTACTTC. Translation gives CASSSELMETQYF.

Comments on this clonotype: A read error may explain this, as a much larger clone is one base away. DNA of the CDR3: TGCAGTGCTAGAGATCTAGGGGGAGGGGATGAGCAGTTCTTC. It encodes CSARDLGGGDEQFF. The chain uses TRBV20-1 and TRBJ2-1; possible D gene TRBD2, 7 bases. With 0 bases removed from V and 8 bases from J, the gap between germline ends came to 14 bases. The CDR3 runs 14 residues. Germline loops: CDR1 DFQATT, CDR2 SNEGSKA (reference sequence).

The V and J genes are TRBV4-1 and TRBJ2-7; 7 nucleotides align to TRBD2. Germline-derived CDR1 and CDR2 are MGHRA and YSYEKL. The CDR3 length is 17 residues. V dropped 4 bases and J dropped 10; count of bases not matched to a gene: 22. CDR3 coding DNA: TGCGCCAGCAGCCCCCCCTCGGGGGGTTCGTACGCCTACTATCAGTACTTC. Protein product: CASSPPSGGSYAYYQYF.

With regard to this clonotype: A read error is possible here, since a much larger clone lies one base away. The CDR3 DNA reads TGCAATGCTAGATGGGGCTCCTACGAGCAGTACTTC. Its translation is CNARWGSYEQYF. The rearrangement uses TRBV20-1 and TRBJ2-7; D not certain. Germline CDR1 DFQATT, CDR2 SNEGSKA (reference sequence). This CDR3 has 12 residues.

The V call is TRBV6-7, the J call TRBJ2-1, with 9 bases fitting TRBD2. TRBV6-7 is classed as an ORF, of uncertain function. This CDR3 has 21 amino acids. After removal of 0 bases from V and 2 bases from J, the junction contained 17 bases not matched to a gene. CDR3 protein: CASSYSIAGDHPKQPYNEQFF. The CDR3, as DNA: TGTGCCAGCAGTTACTCGATAGCGGGAGACCATCCCAAACAGCCCTACAATGAGCAGTTCTTC.

Remarks on this clonotype: Lacking the conserved final phenylalanine or tryptophan, this CDR3 likely reflects a read error. This chain links TRBV29-1 with TRBJ1-1; D is undetermined. V was pared by 1 base and J by 6 bases, with 9 bases between. Germline-derived CDR1 and CDR2 are SQVTM and ANQGSEA. CDR3 length equals 12 residues. The CDR3: CSVEGEPAEAFI. CDR3 bases: TGCAGCGTTGAAGGTGAACCCGCTGAAGCTTTCATT.

With respect to this clonotype: Relative to the germline gene, one junction end is altered; a read error may explain this. The gene calls are TRBV12-3 or TRBV12-4 and TRBJ1-6; 7 bases are a match to TRBD1. The CDR3 totals 13 residues. The CDR3 here is CANMTGRRSPPHF. The CDR3 region has the DNA TGTGCCAACATGACAGGGAGGAGGTCACCCCCCCACTTT.

This clonotype has a count of ten or more. V is TRBV20-1 and J is TRBJ1-6; TRBD1 matches at 10 bases. J gave up 7 bases and V 6 bases, and 9 bases lay outside the gene matches. The germline V gene encodes CDR1 DFQATT and CDR2 SNEGSKA (reference sequence). The CDR3 extends over 15 amino acids. The CDR3 loop is CSAHSGTGANSPLHF. The CDR3 region has the DNA TGCAGTGCCCATTCGGGGACAGGGGCAAATTCACCCCTCCACTTT.

This clonotype occurred many times. The CDR3 protein is CASTLTGQRSQVQFF. The CDR3 DNA sequence: TGTGCCAGCACCCTAACCGGACAGAGGTCCCAGGTCCAATTCTTC. The chain couples TRBV12-3 or TRBV12-4 to TRBJ2-1, with a tentative D call TRBD1 (6 bases). The CDR3 covers 15 residues. Trimming stripped 7 bases from V and 16 bases from J, with 29 bases between.

J is TRBJ1-2 and V is TRBV30; the match to TRBD1 covers 8 bases. Looked up from germline, CDR1 is GTSNPN and CDR2 is SVGIG (reference sequence). The CDR3 is 14 amino acids. Germline trimming cut 5 bases from V and 8 bases from J; bases unmatched to any gene: 13. The CDR3 DNA reads TGTGCCTGGGTGGCAGGGGGCCACCCGAGGGGCTACACCTTC. Its protein product is CAWVAGGHPRGYTF.

This clonotype came up a few times. V gene TRBV11-2 combines with J gene TRBJ1-1, with TRBD1 matching over 8 bases. The CDR3 loop spans 16 amino acids. The germline CDR1 and CDR2 sequences are SGHAT and FQNNGV. The V segment lost 2 bases and the J segment 1 base; nucleotides outside the gene matches: 6. CDR3 nucleotides: TGTGCCAGCAGCTTACAGGGGGCGGGAAGGAACACTGAAGCTTTCTTT. Amino acids: CASSLQGAGRNTEAFF.

The chain couples TRBV7-9 to TRBJ2-3, with 8 bases matching TRBD2. There are 14 residues in the CDR3. Germline V gives CDR1 SEHNR, CDR2 FQNEAQ (reference sequence). Losses at the gene ends were 7 bases for V and 6 bases for J; bases not matched to a gene: 9. The CDR3 DNA reads as TGTGCCAGCACCATCGGGGGGGCCTTTGATACGCAGTATTTT. Protein: CASTIGGAFDTQYF.

For this clonotype: A read error may explain this, as a much larger clone is one base away. The missing conserved phenylalanine or tryptophan at the end of this CDR3 makes a read error likely. This rearrangement joins TRBV12-5 to TRBJ2-5; TRBD2 aligns across 9 bases. The V and J ends lost 1 base and 2 bases, in that order; junction bases with no gene match: 2. CDR1 and CDR2 (germline): LGHNT, FRNRAP. This CDR3 region has 15 residues. CDR3 loop: CASGLATSGQETQYL. The CDR3, as DNA: TGTGCTAGTGGTTTGGCTACTAGCGGGCAAGAGACCCAGTACCTC.

On this clonotype itself: A much bigger clone sits one base away, suggesting this may be a read error. The V call is TRBV6-1, the J call TRBJ2-7; D remains unclear. There are 15 residues in the CDR3. V lost 7 bases, J lost 0 bases, and 16 bases lay in between. Per germline, CDR1 MNHNS and CDR2 SASEGT. CDR3 amino acids: CASIPRLDISYEQYF. The DNA for the CDR3 is TGTGCCAGCATTCCACGACTGGATATCTCCTACGAGCAGTACTTC.

In the case of this clonotype: The junction does not match germline at one end; this may be a read error. The chain is built from TRBV5-1 and TRBJ1-1, with 7 bases that match TRBD1. Germline CDR1 SGHRS, CDR2 YFSETQ. The length of the CDR3 is 16 residues. CDR3 region: CASSLAQTGWKPEAFF. Written as DNA, the CDR3 is TGTGCCAGCAGCTTGGCCCAGACAGGGTGGAAACCTGAAGCTTTCTTT.

The J gene is TRBJ2-3, the V gene TRBV11-3; either TRBD1 or TRBD2 may supply D (6 bases each). CDR1 is SGHNT, CDR2 YENEEA, per germline. The V gene lost 9 bases and the J gene lost 6 bases, with 22 bases spanning the gap. The CDR3 totals 15 residues. This CDR3 reads CARSFMRGARDTQYF. The DNA of the CDR3 is TGTGCCAGGAGTTTCATGAGGGGGGCGAGGGATACGCAGTATTTT.

Comments on this clonotype: This is likely a read error, given that the CDR3 carries no conserved phenylalanine or tryptophan at its end. CDR3 protein: CARSPSSGTNNEQFY. CDR3 DNA: TGTGCCAGGAGCCCGTCTAGCGGGACCAACAATGAGCAGTTCTAC. The chain links TRBV11-3 to TRBJ2-1; 9 nucleotides match TRBD2. Unmatched junction bases numbered 11, after V lost 9 bases and J lost 5 bases. This CDR3 comprises 15 residues. Germline CDR1 is SGHNT and CDR2 is YENEEA.

This clonotype has at least ten counts. This CDR3 reads CSAGAGQGLYGYTF. CDR3 bases: TGCAGTGCGGGGGCGGGGCAGGGGTTATATGGCTACACCTTC. The chain uses TRBV20-1 and TRBJ1-2; a possible D gene is TRBD1 (6 bases). The V and J ends lost 6 bases and 5 bases respectively, with 19 bases between them. This CDR3 has 14 amino acids. Germline CDR1 reads DFQATT; CDR2 reads SNEGSKA (reference sequence).

As concerns this clonotype: The conserved closing phenylalanine or tryptophan is absent in this CDR3, likely reflecting a read error. The limits of the CDR3 on the DNA are not certain, so only TCRdb's listed CDR3 is given. The V gene is TRBV6-2 or TRBV6-3, the J gene TRBJ1-4; the table's TRBD1 call for D was not verified on the DNA. Germline values: CDR1 MNHEY, CDR2 SVGEGT. The CDR3 spans 15 residues, counting both ends. CDR3 loop: CASSYREARDEKLSY.

Comment on this clonotype: A much more abundant neighbour one base away suggests this may be a read error. This chain joins TRBV6-1 and TRBJ1-4; 10 bases agree with TRBD1. The J segment lost 8 bases and the V segment lost 2 bases, leaving 11 bases of the junction unmatched. CDR1 MNHNS and CDR2 SASEGT come from the germline V gene. CDR3 length: 17 residues. CDR3 sequence: CASSERGTGVRREKLFF. The CDR3 DNA reads as TGTGCCAGCAGTGAACGAGGGACAGGGGTCCGTCGGGAAAAACTGTTTTTT.

The J gene is TRBJ1-2, the V gene TRBV30, with 7 bases fitting TRBD1. The CDR3 has 11 residues. Germline trimming cut 1 base from V and 8 bases from J; bases unmatched to any gene: 1. Germline V lookup: CDR1 GTSNPN, CDR2 SVGIG (reference sequence). The CDR3 nucleotides read TGTGCCTGGAGTGCACAGGGGGGCTACACCTTC. Its translation is CAWSAQGGYTF.

V gene TRBV5-1 combines with J gene TRBJ2-3; 8 bases map to TRBD1. V was clipped by 4 bases and J by 5 bases; unmatched bases: 6. There are 14 residues in the CDR3. CDR1 and CDR2 (germline): SGHRS, YFSETQ. CDR3 in DNA: TGCGCCAGCAGCCTTACACAGGGGGAAGATACGCAGTATTTT. Encoded protein: CASSLTQGEDTQYF.

As for this clonotype: A much larger clone lies a single base off, so this may be a read error. Lacking the conserved final phenylalanine or tryptophan, this CDR3 likely reflects a read error. CDR3 region: CSVEDLDPYEQYL. Written as DNA, the CDR3 is TGCAGCGTTGAAGATTTGGACCCCTACGAGCAGTACTTA. The V and J genes are TRBV29-1 and TRBJ2-7; D gene uncertain. Germline V CDR1 and CDR2: SQVTM, ANQGSEA. V lost 0 bases to trimming and J lost 2 bases, with 8 bases between them. The CDR3 extends over 13 amino acids.